The rows below give T cell receptor beta chains drawn from one sample of a study of blood T cell repertoires in COVID-19. The data were produced by immunoSEQ multiplex PCR, yet TCRdb's version contains in-frame clones alone and is incomplete. The sample contains 97,000 or so clones, 91% of which appear only once. Sequencing input: peripheral blood. The receptors come from a man aged 18-30 years with acute or convalescent COVID-19. CDR3s include the opening cysteine and the closing phenylalanine or tryptophan. D genes are given only for firm matches. Some rows have no size entry. The others give once, few or many, or a class for an expanded clone.

size,D,J,V,CDR3,DNA
few,TRBD1,TRBJ2-5,TRBV5-4,CASRRGTGEETQYF,TGTGCCAGCAGGCGCGGGACAGGGGAAGAGACCCAGTACTTC
NA,NA,TRBJ1-6,TRBV2,CASRLSSYNSPLHF,TGTGCCAGCAGACTGAGCTCCTATAATTCACCCCTCCACTTT
NA,TRBD1,TRBJ2-7,TRBV2,CASSGRRDRAAHKYF,TGTGCCAGCAGTGGGCGGAGGGACAGGGCGGCCCACAAGTACTTC
NA,TRBD1,TRBJ1-1,TRBV6-5,CASSSGTGGGSTEAFF,TGTGCCAGCAGTTCCGGGACAGGGGGCGGGAGCACTGAAGCTTTCTTT
NA,TRBD2,TRBJ2-1,TRBV9,CASSVESGGSREQFF,TGTGCCAGCAGCGTAGAGTCGGGGGGGTCGCGTGAGCAGTTCTTC
NA,NA,TRBJ2-4,TRBV6-5,CASSHPGTQKNIQYF,TGTGCCAGCAGTCATCCCGGGACTCAGAAAAACATTCAGTACTTC
NA,NA,TRBJ1-3,TRBV9,CASSPRQSVPDTIYF,TGTGCCAGCAGCCCACGACAGTCAGTCCCCGACACCATATATTTT
NA,TRBD2,TRBJ2-7,TRBV7-9,CASSHWGGNSYEQYF,TGTGCCAGCAGCCACTGGGGGGGAAACTCCTACGAGCAGTACTTC
once,TRBD1,TRBJ1-5,TRBV18,CASSPGAGGNQPQHF,TGTGCCAGCTCCCCTGGGGCAGGGGGGAATCAGCCCCAGCATTTT
NA,TRBD2,TRBJ2-7,TRBV5-4,CASSLDGLAGPHEQYF,TGTGCCAGCAGCTTGGACGGACTAGCGGGACCCCACGAGCAGTACTTC
NA,TRBD1,TRBJ1-3,TRBV5-1,CASSLAGTGVRTGNTIYF,TGCGCCAGCAGCTTGGCCGGTACAGGGGTTAGGACTGGAAACACCATATATTTT
NA,TRBD1,TRBJ2-1,TRBV18,CASSPSQGQGENEQFF,TGTGCCAGCTCACCATCGCAGGGACAGGGTGAAAATGAGCAGTTCTTC
NA,NA,TRBJ2-2,TRBV5-1,CASQSGEGTGELFF,TGCGCCAGTCAGTCGGGTGAGGGTACCGGGGAGCTGTTTTTT
NA,TRBD1,TRBJ2-7,TRBV12-3/TRBV12-4,CASRAQGAPEQYF,TGTGCCAGCAGAGCACAGGGGGCGCCCGAGCAGTACTTC
NA,TRBD2,TRBJ2-3,TRBV4-1,CASRATSGGTDTQYF,TGCGCCAGCAGAGCGACTAGCGGGGGAACAGATACGCAGTATTTT